Described below is a single TCR beta chain sequence and its context. The data stem from a study of blood T cell repertoires in COVID-19. V trimming: 5 bases; J trimming: 5 bases; junction bases outside the gene matches: 12. Germline loops: CDR1 MNHEY, CDR2 SMNVEV (reference sequence). The CDR3 contains 16 residues. Here immunoSEQ multiplex PCR was the method, and the copy in TCRdb shows in-frame clones only, minus some. The sample consists of fewer than 450,000 clones, about 91% of them appearing once. The sequencing input was peripheral blood. The sequence was collected from a woman in her 50s with COVID-19, enrolled during active disease. The chain is built from TRBV27 and TRBJ2-1; 7 bases line up with TRBD2. The CDR3 reads CASSPSGGAGHNEQFF. The CDR3 DNA sequence: TGTGCCAGCAGTCCCTCGGGAGGAGCGGGCCACAATGAGCAGTTCTTC.